The 13 T cell receptor beta chains given below trace back to one sample, sequenced in a study of blood T cell repertoires in COVID-19. Assay used: immunoSEQ multiplex PCR; TCRdb lists only in-frame clones, some missing. Of about 340,000 clones listed, just over 85% are singletons. The specimen was PBMCs or T cells enriched from blood (not recorded which). These receptors were collected from a woman in her forties with acute COVID-19.

The V and J genes are TRBV5-1 and TRBJ2-7; D not certain. Germline CDR1 is SGHRS and CDR2 is YFSETQ. The CDR3 is 13 amino acids. The V end lost 1 base, the J end lost 5 bases, and 10 bases lay between the germline ends. The CDR3 coding sequence is TGCGCCAGCAGCTTGATAGGTGGGCACGAGCAGTACTTC. It encodes CASSLIGGHEQYF.

V usage is TRBV18 and J usage is TRBJ2-2; D possibly corresponds to TRBD1 (6 bases). Germline V CDR1 and CDR2: KGHSH, LQKENI. V shed 3 bases and J shed 0 bases, with 8 bases lying between them. The CDR3 is 15 residues long. CDR3 region: CASSPGQANTGELFF. In DNA, the CDR3 is TGTGCCAGCTCACCGGGACAAGCGAACACCGGGGAGCTGTTTTTT. Drawing the rest from reference TRBV18 and TRBJ2-2, the complete variable domain is NAGVMQNPRHLVRRRGQEARLRCSPMKGHSHVYWYRQLPEEGLKFMVYLQKENIIDESGMPKERFSAEFPKEGPSILRIQQVVRGDSAAYFCASSPGQANTGELFFGEGSRLTVL.

As to this clone: The sample contains more than one DNA sequence encoding this CDR3. The rearrangement joins TRBV6-5 to TRBJ2-5; D call uncertain. V was cut by 4 bases and J by 5 bases, with 5 bases left in between. The CDR3 length is 11 residues. CDR1 MNHEY and CDR2 SVGAGI come from the germline V gene. The CDR3 DNA sequence: TGTGCCAGCAGTTCACGGGAGACCCAGTACTTC. As protein: CASSSRETQYF.

The genes are TRBV5-4 and TRBJ2-3; D gene unclear. Trimming shortened V by 3 bases and J by 0 bases, and 5 bases separated the two germline ends. The CDR3 consists of 13 residues. Germline values: CDR1 SGHNT, CDR2 YYREEE (reference sequence). The CDR3 coding sequence is TGTGCCAGCAGCTGGGCTAGCACAGATACGCAGTATTTT. Translation gives CASSWASTDTQYF.

As concerns this clone: Other DNA sequences in this sample translate to the same CDR3. The chain uses TRBV5-1 and TRBJ1-3, with 8 bases identical to TRBD1. From germline, CDR1 is SGHRS and CDR2 YFSETQ. This CDR3 contains 15 residues. Trimming cost V 2 bases and J 0 bases; bases outside gene matches: 1. In DNA, the CDR3 is TGCGCCAGCAGCTTACAGGGGGACTCTGGAAACACCATATATTTT. This codes for CASSLQGDSGNTIYF. Drawing the rest from reference TRBV5-1 and TRBJ1-3, the complete variable domain is KAGVTQTPRYLIKTRGQQVTLSCSPISGHRSVSWYQQTPGQGLQFLFEYFSETQRNKGNFPGRFSGRQFSNSRSEMNVSTLELGDSALYLCASSLQGDSGNTIYFGEGSWLTVV.

This clone was observed once. The rearrangement uses TRBV5-1 and TRBJ1-2, with 12 bases fitting TRBD1. The CDR3 covers 14 residues. Losses at the gene ends were 4 bases for V and 8 bases for J; bases not matched to a gene: 6. Germline CDR1 reads SGHRS; CDR2 reads YFSETQ. CDR3 in DNA: TGCGCCAGCAGCGGGGACAGGGGGCGAGAAGGCTACACCTTC. Protein product: CASSGDRGREGYTF.

This clone has just one count. The gene calls are TRBV4-2 and TRBJ1-1; 7 nucleotides match TRBD1. Germline V lookup: CDR1 LGHNA, CDR2 YNFKEQ. The trim removed 3 bases at V and 3 bases at J, leaving 7 bases unmatched. The CDR3 contains 15 residues. This CDR3 is CASSQKGTEDTEAFF. CDR3 sequence (DNA): TGTGCCAGCAGCCAGAAAGGGACAGAGGACACTGAAGCTTTCTTT.

V usage is TRBV18 and J usage is TRBJ2-2; D might be TRBD2 (6 bases). Per germline, CDR1 KGHSH and CDR2 LQKENI. This CDR3 comprises 13 residues. V was trimmed by 3 bases and J by 7 bases, leaving 9 bases between them. The CDR3 sequence: CASSPPGVGELFF. In DNA form, the CDR3 reads TGTGCCAGCTCACCTCCGGGGGTCGGGGAGCTGTTTTTT. Combining the CDR3 with reference TRBV18 and TRBJ2-2 gives the whole variable domain NAGVMQNPRHLVRRRGQEARLRCSPMKGHSHVYWYRQLPEEGLKFMVYLQKENIIDESGMPKERFSAEFPKEGPSILRIQQVVRGDSAAYFCASSPPGVGELFFGEGSRLTVL.

This chain joins TRBV5-4 and TRBJ1-2, with 10 bases aligning to TRBD1. The V and J ends lost 4 bases and 5 bases, in that order; junction bases with no gene match: 8. This CDR3 region has 15 residues. Looked up from germline, CDR1 is SGHNT and CDR2 is YYREEE (reference sequence). CDR3 nucleotide sequence: TGTGCCAGCAGCGGATGGGGGACAGGGGAATATGGCTACACCTTC. As protein: CASSGWGTGEYGYTF.

The genes are TRBV28 and TRBJ1-2; 7 positions match TRBD1. Germline lookup yields CDR1 MDHEN and CDR2 SYDVKM. The CDR3 totals 12 residues. V gave up 7 bases and J gave up 4 bases; unmatched junction bases: 3. The DNA for the CDR3 is TGTGCCAGCATGGGACAGTTCTATGGCTACACCTTC. Translation: CASMGQFYGYTF.

The gene calls are TRBV9 and TRBJ2-3; 7 bases are shared with TRBD2. Germline V gene sequence: CDR1 SGDLS, CDR2 YYNGEE. The V segment lost 0 bases and the J segment 1 base; nucleotides outside the gene matches: 11. The CDR3 runs 18 residues. This CDR3 reads CASSVAGGRVRGTDTQYF. The CDR3 region has the DNA TGTGCCAGCAGCGTAGCGGGCGGGAGAGTGAGGGGCACAGATACGCAGTATTTT.

This CDR3 reads CASSLLAGGGNEQFF. The CDR3 region has the DNA TGTGCCAGCAGCTTATTAGCGGGAGGAGGAAATGAGCAGTTCTTC. The chain uses TRBV13 and TRBJ2-1; 10 bases agree with TRBD2. The CDR3 is made up of 15 amino acids. Per germline, CDR1 PRHDT and CDR2 FYEKMQ (reference sequence). V trimming: 2 bases; J trimming: 7 bases; junction bases outside the gene matches: 5.

The V call is TRBV6-5, the J call TRBJ1-3; D might be TRBD1 (6 bases). V lost 0 bases to trimming and J lost 2 bases, with 11 bases between them. Germline V gene sequence: CDR1 MNHEY, CDR2 SVGAGI. This CDR3 contains 16 residues. The CDR3 spells CASSYSQAGAGNTIYF. The CDR3 region has the DNA TGTGCCAGCAGTTACTCACAAGCAGGGGCTGGAAACACCATATATTTT.